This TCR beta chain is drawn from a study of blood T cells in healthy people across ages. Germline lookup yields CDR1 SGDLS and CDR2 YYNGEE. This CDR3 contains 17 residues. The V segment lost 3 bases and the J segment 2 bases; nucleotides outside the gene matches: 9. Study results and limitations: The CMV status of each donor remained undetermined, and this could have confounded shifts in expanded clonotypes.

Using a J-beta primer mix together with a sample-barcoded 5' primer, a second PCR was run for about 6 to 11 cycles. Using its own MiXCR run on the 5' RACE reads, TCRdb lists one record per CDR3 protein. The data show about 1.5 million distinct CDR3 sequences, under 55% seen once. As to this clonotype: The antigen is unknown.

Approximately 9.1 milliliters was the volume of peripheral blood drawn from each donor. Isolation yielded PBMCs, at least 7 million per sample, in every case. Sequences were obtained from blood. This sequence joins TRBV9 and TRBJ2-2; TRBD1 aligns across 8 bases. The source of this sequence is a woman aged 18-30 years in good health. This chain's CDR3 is CASSERAGTGNTGELFF. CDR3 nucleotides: TGTGCCAGCAGCGAACGCGCCGGGACAGGAAACACCGGGGAGCTGTTTTTT.